The 10 T cell receptor beta chains in this list originate from one sample, sequenced in a study of T and B cells in COVID-19 patients. Blood genomic DNA input for TRB amplification was about 240-550 ng. Multiplex PCR with BIOMED2 TRB-A/B primer pools amplified TRB rearrangements. TCRdb itself ran the multiplex PCR reads through MiXCR, one entry per CDR3 protein. The sample records roughly 15,000 distinct CDR3 sequences, more than 25% being singletons. Sequencing was carried out using blood. The receptors originated from a human donor who had recovered from COVID-19.

The chain couples TRBV27 to TRBJ1-1; no reliable D call. The ends were cut back, 6 bases at V and 1 base at J, with 3 bases in the middle. This CDR3 comprises 11 residues. CDR1 is MNHEY and CDR2 is SMNVEV in the germline V gene (reference sequence). The CDR3 coding sequence is TGTGCCAGCAGAAGGAACACTGAAGCTTTCTTT. Translation: CASRRNTEAFF.

This chain joins TRBV27 and TRBJ1-1; no firm D call. CDR3 length: 12 residues. The ends were cut back, 6 bases at V and 2 bases at J, with 7 bases in the middle. Germline V lookup: CDR1 MNHEY, CDR2 SMNVEV (reference sequence). CDR3 amino acids: CASSSANTEAFF. The CDR3 bases are TGTGCCAGCAGCTCAGCAAACACTGAAGCTTTCTTT.

The chain combines TRBV20-1 with TRBJ1-4; TRBD1 aligns across 9 bases. Trimming cost V 1 base and J 5 bases; bases outside gene matches: 2. CDR1 is DFQATT, CDR2 SNEGSKA, per germline (reference sequence). This CDR3 has 14 residues. CDR3 coding DNA: TGCAGTGCTAGAGCCGACAGGGGGAATGAAAAACTGTTTTTT. Translation: CSARADRGNEKLFF.

This clonotype turned up a few times. The J gene is TRBJ2-5, the V gene TRBV5-5, with 8 positions matching TRBD1. The CDR3 is made up of 15 amino acids. Per germline, CDR1 SGHKS and CDR2 YYEKEE (reference sequence). Trimming removed 2 bases from V and 5 bases from J; junction bases left unmatched: 8. The CDR3: CASSFSGGSRETQYF. DNA of the CDR3: TGTGCCAGCAGCTTTTCAGGGGGCTCGAGGGAGACCCAGTACTTC.

At least ten counts were recorded for this clonotype. This sequence joins TRBV6-5 and TRBJ1-2; D is ambiguous. The CDR3 sequence is 11 residues long. V was clipped by 7 bases and J by 8 bases, with 11 bases between them. Per germline, CDR1 MNHEY and CDR2 SVGAGI. In nucleotides, the CDR3 is TGTGCCAGCACCCACGGGAGAGGCTACACCTTC. Translated, it gives CASTHGRGYTF.

This clonotype is medium-sized within its sample. The chain employs TRBV6-5 and TRBJ2-1; tentative D call: TRBD1 (6 bases). The CDR3 totals 15 residues. The V gene lost 7 bases and the J gene lost 0 bases, with 13 bases spanning the gap. Germline CDR1 and CDR2: MNHEY and SVGAGI. CDR3 in DNA: TGTGCCAGCAAACCCGACAGGAGCTCCTACAATGAGCAGTTCTTC. Translation: CASKPDRSSYNEQFF.

This clonotype came up a few times. The DNA of the CDR3 is TGTGCCAGCAGTTACTCTCCCAGGGTAGGGCAGTATTTT. Translation: CASSYSPRVGQYF. This sequence joins TRBV6-2 or TRBV6-3 and TRBJ2-3, with D perhaps TRBD1 (5 bases). This CDR3 comprises 13 residues. Trimming removed 0 bases from V and 11 bases from J, with 12 bases in between. CDR1 is MNHEY, CDR2 SVGEGT, per germline.

V is TRBV27 and J is TRBJ2-1; D not certain. The V end was cut by 7 bases, the J end by 3 bases, with 10 bases between. Per the germline V gene, CDR1 is MNHEY and CDR2 is SMNVEV (reference sequence). The CDR3 is made up of 13 amino acids. CDR3 amino acids: CASKESSYNEQFF. CDR3 DNA: TGTGCCAGCAAAGAAAGTAGCTACAATGAGCAGTTCTTC.

Judged by abundance, this clonotype is medium-sized (0.01 to 0.1%). Here the CDR3 reads CASSLYSPLHF. The CDR3 DNA sequence: TGTGCCAGCAGTTTATATTCACCCCTCCACTTT. This chain links TRBV12-3 or TRBV12-4 with TRBJ1-6; D not certain. V was cut by 2 bases and J by 8 bases, with 1 base left in between. The CDR3 loop spans 11 amino acids.

This clonotype came up once. J is TRBJ2-2 and V is TRBV5-1; D may be TRBD1 (5 bases). The CDR3 loop spans 16 amino acids. V lost 4 bases and J 4 bases, leaving 17 bases between the germline ends. Germline CDR1 and CDR2: SGHRS and YFSETQ. CDR3 protein: CASSLRQNIGTGELFF. CDR3 DNA: TGCGCCAGCAGCCTAAGACAGAACATAGGCACCGGGGAGCTGTTTTTT.